This T cell receptor (beta chain) was retrieved from a study of identical twins. TCRdb recomputed calls from the 5' RACE reads with MiXCR, one row per CDR3 protein. The sample holds fewer than 550,000 distinct CDR3 sequences, 13% to 15% seen once. The germline V and J ends were trimmed by 2 bases and 0 bases, with 5 bases remaining between them. Germline values: CDR1 SNHLY, CDR2 FYNNEI. The length of the CDR3 is 13 residues. The sample was also linked to a second study, of yellow fever vaccine responses in identical twins.

Material for sequencing was CD4+ T cells sorted from blood. This sequence joins TRBV2 and TRBJ2-7; D unclear. The TCR was taken from a woman aged 18-35 years in good health. CDR3 sequence: CASSEINSYEQYV. The CDR3 DNA is TGTGCCAGCAGTGAAATAAACTCCTACGAGCAGTACGTC.